Each of the 18 T cell receptor beta chains below was sequenced from the same sample in a study of response to subunit inactivated influenza vaccine. TCRdb fed the RT-PCR reads into MiXCR, producing one record per CDR3 protein. The table includes fewer than 700,000 distinct CDR3 sequences, around 13% detected once. Here the sequenced sample was PBMCs from blood, taken about 40 days after vaccination. Every receptor here comes from a man between 45 and 60 years old who received an inactivated influenza vaccine.

The chain carries TRBV15 and TRBJ2-4, with D unresolved. The ends were cut back, 4 bases at V and 0 bases at J, with 25 bases in the middle. The V gene's germline CDR1 is LNHNV and CDR2 YYDKDF (reference sequence). The CDR3 runs 20 residues. CDR3 in DNA: TGTGCCACCAGCACCGATGAAACTTTAACCAGTCGTCTAGCCAAAAACATTCAGTACTTC. Protein sequence: CATSTDETLTSRLAKNIQYF.

This clonotype was detected a few times. The chain uses TRBV6-1 and TRBJ2-3; D is possibly TRBD2 (6 bases). V lost 6 bases, J lost 3 bases, and 10 bases lay in between. The germline CDR1 and CDR2 sequences are MNHNS and SASEGT. CDR3 length equals 13 residues. CDR3 loop: CASRRDWTDTQYF. The DNA of the CDR3 is TGTGCCAGCAGGCGGGATTGGACAGATACGCAGTATTTT.

This clonotype was counted ten times or more. V is TRBV7-2 and J is TRBJ2-3; D not resolved. Trimming removed 4 bases from V and 4 bases from J, with 9 bases in between. This CDR3 is 13 amino acids long. Looked up from germline, CDR1 is SGHTA and CDR2 is FQGNSA. The CDR3 bases are TGTGCCAGCAGCTCCCTCACCTCAGATACGCAGTATTTT. This gives the protein CASSSLTSDTQYF.

This clonotype was seen only a few times. This rearrangement joins TRBV15 to TRBJ2-3; no reliable D call. V was trimmed by 4 bases and J by 2 bases, leaving 4 bases between them. Germline V gene sequence: CDR1 LNHNV, CDR2 YYDKDF (reference sequence). The CDR3 is 12 amino acids. The CDR3 nucleotides read TGTGCCACCAGCAAGATCACAGATACGCAGTATTTT. Translating gives CATSKITDTQYF.

This clonotype was counted ten times or more. J is TRBJ2-1 and V is TRBV13; no firm D call. This CDR3 spans 14 amino acids. The germline CDR1 and CDR2 sequences are PRHDT and FYEKMQ (reference sequence). Trimming left V 3 bases short and J 7 bases short, with 13 bases between. The CDR3 DNA follows: TGTGCCAGCAGCTTTTTCTACCAGACAAATGAGCAGTTCTTC. This translates into CASSFFYQTNEQFF. Full variable domain (missing parts from reference TRBV13 and TRBJ2-1): AAGVIQSPRHLIKEKRETATLKCYPIPRHDTVYWYQQGPGQDPQFLISFYEKMQSDKGSIPDRFSAQQFSDYHSELNMSSLELGDSALYFCASSFFYQTNEQFFGPGTRLTVL.

Regarding this clonotype: One end of the junction varies from germline; a read error may be responsible. CDR3: CCARDYGLGDTGELFF. As DNA, the CDR3 is TGCTGTGCTAGAGATTATGGGCTCGGGGACACCGGGGAGCTGTTTTTT. V is TRBV20-1 and J is TRBJ2-2; possibly TRBD2 for D (5 bases). CDR3 size: 16 residues. In germline, CDR1 is DFQATT, CDR2 SNEGSKA (reference sequence).

This clonotype was recorded at least ten times. V is TRBV7-9 and J is TRBJ2-3; TRBD1 might be the D (6 bases). Germline CDR1 SEHNR, CDR2 FQNEAQ (reference sequence). The CDR3 extends over 15 amino acids. V was shortened by 5 bases and J by 2 bases, with 14 bases between the two germline ends. The chain's CDR3 is CASSRLGQNTDTQYF. In DNA, the CDR3 is TGTGCCAGCAGCCGTCTCGGACAGAACACAGATACGCAGTATTTT.

This clonotype showed up just a few times. The chain links TRBV7-8 to TRBJ2-1; TRBD2 agrees at 8 bases. The CDR3 loop spans 13 amino acids. Germline CDR1 reads SGHVS; CDR2 reads FQNEAQ. V shed 7 bases and J 8 bases; nucleotides not matched to a gene: 7. In DNA, the CDR3 is TGTGCCAGCACCACGGGGACTAGGTATGAGCAGTTCTTC. Translated: CASTTGTRYEQFF.

This clonotype has more than one count but fewer than ten. The rearrangement uses TRBV20-1 and TRBJ1-6, with D perhaps TRBD1 (5 bases). Germline V gene sequence: CDR1 DFQATT, CDR2 SNEGSKA (reference sequence). The CDR3 loop spans 15 amino acids. Trimming pared 0 bases from V and 8 bases from J, leaving 14 bases between. The CDR3: CSAREGRANYSPLHF. Written as DNA, the CDR3 is TGCAGTGCTAGAGAGGGGCGGGCTAACTATTCACCCCTCCACTTT.

This clonotype was detected only a few times. This chain connects TRBV9 to TRBJ2-1; 13 bases agree with TRBD2. Trimming at V came to 3 bases and at J to 9 bases, leaving 12 bases not matched to a gene. The CDR3 is made up of 17 amino acids. Germline V gene data show CDR1 as SGDLS and CDR2 as YYNGEE. The CDR3, as DNA: TGTGCCAGCAGCGCACCGCTCACTAGCGGGAGGGCAGCTGAGCAGTTCTTC. Its translation: CASSAPLTSGRAAEQFF.

There are a few counts of this clonotype. The gene calls are TRBV28 and TRBJ1-5; possibly TRBD1 for D (6 bases). The CDR3 totals 17 residues. Deletions cut 5 bases from V and 2 bases from J, with 19 bases between. CDR1 and CDR2 (germline): MDHEN, SYDVKM. The CDR3 loop is CASSPRATGWGNQPQHF. CDR3 in DNA: TGTGCCAGCAGTCCCCGGGCTACAGGGTGGGGCAATCAGCCCCAGCATTTT.

In its sample, this clonotype was seen once. V and J are TRBV4-1 and TRBJ2-2; 15 bases map to TRBD2. The germline CDR1 and CDR2 sequences are MGHRA and YSYEKL. This CDR3 spans 18 amino acids. Germline trimming cut 4 bases from V and 0 bases from J; bases unmatched to any gene: 3. The DNA for the CDR3 is TGCGCCAGCAGCCTGAGGACTAGCGGGAGGGCGAACACCGGGGAGCTGTTTTTT. It encodes CASSLRTSGRANTGELFF.

This clonotype was found a few times. This rearrangement joins TRBV24-1 to TRBJ2-7; 10 nucleotides match TRBD2. Germline values: CDR1 KGHDR, CDR2 SFDVKD. Losses at the gene ends were 5 bases for V and 4 bases for J; bases not matched to a gene: 4. This CDR3 comprises 14 residues. CDR3 bases: TGTGCCACCAGTGCTAGCGGGAGTTGGTACGAGCAGTACTTC. Protein sequence: CATSASGSWYEQYF.

This clonotype came up a few times. The chain couples TRBV10-2 to TRBJ1-1; no clear D gene. CDR1 WSHSY and CDR2 SAAADI come from the germline V gene. Between the trimmed V and J ends, which lost 3 bases and 1 base, there was a span of 9 bases. The CDR3 contains 14 residues. The CDR3 nucleotides read TGCGCCAGCAGTGATGATTTGGGGAACACTGAAGCTTTCTTT. Amino acids: CASSDDLGNTEAFF.

In this sample, this clonotype turned up a few times. This chain joins TRBV5-1 and TRBJ1-2, with 10 bases lining up with TRBD1. Looked up from germline, CDR1 is SGHRS and CDR2 is YFSETQ. The V segment lost 4 bases and the J segment 6 bases; nucleotides outside the gene matches: 6. The CDR3 runs to 14 residues. As DNA, the CDR3 is TGCGCCAGCAGCCAAGACAGGGGGCTTGATGGCTACACCTTC. Its protein is CASSQDRGLDGYTF. The full variable domain, its missing parts supplied by reference TRBV5-1 and TRBJ1-2, is KAGVTQTPRYLIKTRGQQVTLSCSPISGHRSVSWYQQTPGQGLQFLFEYFSETQRNKGNFPGRFSGRQFSNSRSEMNVSTLELGDSALYLCASSQDRGLDGYTFGSGTRLTVV.

This clonotype was recorded many times. The chain combines TRBV6-5 with TRBJ2-1, with D maybe TRBD1 (5 bases). Per the germline V gene, CDR1 is MNHEY and CDR2 is SVGAGI. The CDR3 runs to 15 residues. Deletions cut 2 bases from V and 4 bases from J, with 12 bases between. CDR3 nucleotides: TGTGCCAGCAGTTACCTAGGACATAAGTACAATGAGCAGTTCTTC. This sequence encodes CASSYLGHKYNEQFF.

CDR3 in amino acids: CASSVGGNLNTEAFF. The CDR3 DNA reads as TGTGCCAGCAGCGTAGGGGGTAACCTGAACACTGAAGCTTTCTTT. The genes are TRBV9 and TRBJ1-1; D call uncertain. Germline V gives CDR1 SGDLS, CDR2 YYNGEE. The CDR3 consists of 15 residues. V lost 0 bases to trimming and J lost 0 bases, with 9 bases between them.

Ten or more counts support this clonotype. V gene TRBV20-1 combines with J gene TRBJ2-7; D possibly corresponds to TRBD1 (6 bases). Per the germline V gene, CDR1 is DFQATT and CDR2 is SNEGSKA (reference sequence). The germline V and J ends were trimmed by 3 bases and 5 bases, with 20 bases remaining between them. The CDR3 loop spans 15 amino acids. CDR3 region: CSARNPYTGRNEQYF. CDR3 sequence (DNA): TGCAGTGCTAGGAATCCTTATACAGGGCGGAACGAGCAGTACTTC.